A single sample is the source of the 19 T cell receptor beta chains below, sequenced in a study of cytomegalovirus exposure and HLA in healthy donors. The PCR employed 60 Vbeta primers together with 13 Jbeta primers. The table came from immunoSEQ multiplex PCR; TCRdb's copy has only in-frame clones and leaves some out. The sample lists 55,000 to 75,000 clones; around 74% were seen once. The source material was PBMCs. These receptors all stem from a human donor in good health.

The V and J genes are TRBV5-4 and TRBJ2-3, with TRBD2 matching over 11 bases. The CDR3 runs 16 residues. The junction had 9 bases not matched to a gene; V was cut back by 3 bases and J by 6 bases. Germline CDR1 and CDR2: SGHNT and YYREEE (reference sequence). DNA of the CDR3: TGTGCCAGCAGCTCCGGCCTAGCGGGGGGCAGGGATACGCAGTATTTT. Its protein is CASSSGLAGGRDTQYF.

The table lists this clone with a few counts. The chain carries TRBV30 and TRBJ2-3, with a possible D match to TRBD2 (6 bases). V lost 4 bases, J lost 9 bases, and 20 bases lay in between. There are 14 residues in the CDR3. CDR1 and CDR2 (germline): GTSNPN, SVGIG (reference sequence). The CDR3 DNA reads as TGTGCCTGGAAACGGACTACTCCCCTAGGGACGCAGTATTTT. This codes for CAWKRTTPLGTQYF.

This chain uses TRBV27 with TRBJ1-2, with 8 positions matching TRBD1. This CDR3 has 15 residues. Trimming at V came to 5 bases and at J to 4 bases, leaving 9 bases not matched to a gene. Germline V gives CDR1 MNHEY, CDR2 SMNVEV (reference sequence). This CDR3 reads CASSLGTGKLYGYTF. The DNA for the CDR3 is TGTGCCAGCAGTCTCGGGACAGGAAAACTCTATGGCTACACCTTC.

The chain combines TRBV10-3 with TRBJ1-3; D is uncertain. Germline V gives CDR1 ENHRY, CDR2 SYGVKD. Between the trimmed V and J ends, which lost 6 bases and 2 bases, there was a span of 14 bases. This CDR3 comprises 15 residues. The DNA of the CDR3 is TGTGCCATCAGGACTCCTCGGGGTCCTGGAAACACCATATATTTT. Protein sequence: CAIRTPRGPGNTIYF.

The chain employs TRBV19 and TRBJ1-5; D perhaps matches TRBD1 (5 bases). Germline lookup yields CDR1 LNHDA and CDR2 SQIVND (reference sequence). The CDR3 contains 13 residues. V lost 10 bases, J lost 11 bases, and 21 bases lay in between. CDR3 region: CATNGRAWGAQHF. The CDR3 DNA is TGTGCCACTAACGGGAGGGCTTGGGGGGCCCAGCATTTT. The full variable domain, in which reference TRBV19 and TRBJ1-5 provide the parts outside the CDR3, is DGGITQSPKYLFRKEGQNVTLSCEQNLNHDAMYWYRQDPGQGLRLIYYSQIVNDFQKGDIAEGYSVSREKKESFPLTVTSAQKNPTAFYLCATNGRAWGAQHFGDGTRLSIL.

This chain joins TRBV5-1 and TRBJ2-7; tentative D call: TRBD1 (6 bases). The CDR3 is made up of 13 amino acids. Germline-derived CDR1 and CDR2 are SGHRS and YFSETQ. V lost 0 bases and J 4 bases, leaving 8 bases between the germline ends. CDR3 protein: CASSLAQGYEQYF. The DNA of the CDR3 is TGCGCCAGCAGCTTGGCACAGGGTTACGAGCAGTACTTC. Drawing the rest from reference TRBV5-1 and TRBJ2-7, the complete variable domain is KAGVTQTPRYLIKTRGQQVTLSCSPISGHRSVSWYQQTPGQGLQFLFEYFSETQRNKGNFPGRFSGRQFSNSRSEMNVSTLELGDSALYLCASSLAQGYEQYFGPGTRLTVT.

The V gene is TRBV19, the J gene TRBJ2-7, with 11 bases matching TRBD2. CDR3 length: 14 amino acids. CDR1 and CDR2 (germline): LNHDA, SQIVND (reference sequence). V dropped 5 bases and J dropped 2; count of bases not matched to a gene: 2. CDR3 nucleotides: TGTGCCAGTAGTCCGGGACTAGCGGCCTACGAGCAGTACTTC. As protein: CASSPGLAAYEQYF.

The rearrangement uses TRBV27 and TRBJ1-5, with D unclear. This CDR3 is built from 15 residues. V lost 1 base, J lost 2 bases, and 9 bases lay in between. Germline values: CDR1 MNHEY, CDR2 SMNVEV (reference sequence). CDR3 DNA sequence: TGTGCCAGCAGTTTATTAGGGAGGGGCAATCAGCCCCAGCATTTT. It yields the protein CASSLLGRGNQPQHF.

The chain employs TRBV5-4 and TRBJ1-1; D gene unclear. Germline V gives CDR1 SGHNT, CDR2 YYREEE (reference sequence). Trimming cost V 3 bases and J 6 bases, with 15 bases left between them. This CDR3 contains 14 residues. The CDR3 DNA reads TGTGCCAGCAGCTCCGGCGGGAGGAGAGCTGAAGCTTTCTTT. It yields the protein CASSSGGRRAEAFF.

This clone showed up just a few times. The gene calls are TRBV5-4 and TRBJ2-1; 8 bases are a match to TRBD2. Looked up from germline, CDR1 is SGHNT and CDR2 is YYREEE (reference sequence). This CDR3 has 16 residues. With V trimmed by 2 bases and J by 4 bases, 8 bases remained unmatched. Here the CDR3 reads CASSFDSGTLYNEQFF. CDR3 sequence (DNA): TGTGCCAGCAGCTTTGATAGCGGGACCCTTTACAATGAGCAGTTCTTC.

This clone was counted only a few times. This chain joins TRBV6-5 and TRBJ2-7; D is possibly TRBD2 (6 bases). Germline CDR1 and CDR2: MNHEY and SVGAGI. The CDR3 has 15 residues. V was cut by 0 bases and J by 0 bases, with 9 bases left in between. Here the CDR3 reads CASSYSEGSSYEQYF. In DNA, the CDR3 is TGTGCCAGCAGTTACTCGGAGGGCAGCTCCTACGAGCAGTACTTC.

The genes are TRBV13 and TRBJ2-1; D is undetermined. The germline gives CDR1 PRHDT, CDR2 FYEKMQ (reference sequence). The CDR3 loop spans 14 amino acids. The V and J ends lost 5 bases and 2 bases respectively, with 10 bases between them. CDR3 region: CASSTPLAYNEQFF. CDR3 nucleotide sequence: TGTGCCAGCAGCACACCCCTAGCCTACAATGAGCAGTTCTTC.

The gene calls are TRBV29-1 and TRBJ2-7; D perhaps matches TRBD1 (5 bases). The CDR3 is 13 amino acids. V was clipped by 4 bases and J by 7 bases, with 17 bases between them. The V gene's germline CDR1 is SQVTM and CDR2 ANQGSEA. This CDR3 is CSVGRVSSGEQYF. The CDR3 nucleotides are TGCAGCGTTGGCAGGGTTTCCTCTGGGGAGCAGTACTTC.

The chain uses TRBV7-3 and TRBJ2-2; D is possibly TRBD2 (6 bases). CDR1 and CDR2 from the germline V gene are SGHTA and FQGTGA. The CDR3 is 15 amino acids. V was cut by 5 bases and J by 4 bases, with 14 bases left in between. The CDR3 here is CASSPKLARTGELFF. CDR3 nucleotides: TGTGCCAGCAGCCCTAAACTAGCTCGCACCGGGGAGCTGTTTTTT.

The rearrangement uses TRBV4-1 and TRBJ2-1, with TRBD1 identical over 7 bases. The CDR3 has 16 amino acids. Germline V gives CDR1 MGHRA, CDR2 YSYEKL. V lost 3 bases, J lost 2 bases, and 7 bases stayed unmatched. The CDR3 DNA reads as TGCGCCAGCAGCCACCTGACAGGGCCCACCTACAATGAGCAGTTCTTC. Its protein product is CASSHLTGPTYNEQFF.

The J gene is TRBJ2-1, the V gene TRBV5-4; the D gene is possibly TRBD1 (5 bases). The CDR3 is 13 amino acids. Germline loops: CDR1 SGHNT, CDR2 YYREEE (reference sequence). Trimming cost V 0 bases and J 6 bases, with 7 bases left between them. As DNA, the CDR3 is TGTGCCAGCAGCTTGGGACAGCCCAATGAGCAGTTCTTC. It yields the protein CASSLGQPNEQFF.

V is TRBV5-1 and J is TRBJ2-7; D is perhaps TRBD2 (6 bases). The V gene's germline CDR1 is SGHRS and CDR2 YFSETQ. This CDR3 has 17 residues. V lost 4 bases to trimming and J lost 0 bases, with 20 bases between them. The CDR3 bases are TGCGCCAGCAGCCTGATCGCACGGGAGTACAGCTCCTACGAGCAGTACTTC. Translating gives CASSLIAREYSSYEQYF.

The V call is TRBV19, the J call TRBJ2-2, with 7 bases identical to TRBD1. This CDR3 has 15 amino acids. Looked up from germline, CDR1 is LNHDA and CDR2 is SQIVND (reference sequence). V shed 6 bases, J shed 1 base, and the junction held 5 bases outside the gene matches. CDR3 bases: TGTGCCAGTAGAGGACAGGCTCGGAACACCGGGGAGCTGTTTTTT. It is translated as CASRGQARNTGELFF.

This clone appeared once. The chain joins TRBV5-6 to TRBJ2-7; 8 bases agree with TRBD1. The CDR3 has 14 residues. Germline V lookup: CDR1 SGHDT, CDR2 YYEEEE. V shed 3 bases, J shed 6 bases, and the junction held 8 bases outside the gene matches. The CDR3 sequence is CASSYRTGIGEQYF. In DNA form, the CDR3 reads TGTGCCAGCAGCTATAGGACAGGGATAGGCGAGCAGTACTTC. Variable domain in full (rest from reference TRBV5-6 and TRBJ2-7): DAGVTQSPTHLIKTRGQQVTLRCSPKSGHDTVSWYQQALGQGPQFIFQYYEEEERQRGNFPDRFSGHQFPNYSSELNVNALLLGDSALYLCASSYRTGIGEQYFGPGTRLTVT.